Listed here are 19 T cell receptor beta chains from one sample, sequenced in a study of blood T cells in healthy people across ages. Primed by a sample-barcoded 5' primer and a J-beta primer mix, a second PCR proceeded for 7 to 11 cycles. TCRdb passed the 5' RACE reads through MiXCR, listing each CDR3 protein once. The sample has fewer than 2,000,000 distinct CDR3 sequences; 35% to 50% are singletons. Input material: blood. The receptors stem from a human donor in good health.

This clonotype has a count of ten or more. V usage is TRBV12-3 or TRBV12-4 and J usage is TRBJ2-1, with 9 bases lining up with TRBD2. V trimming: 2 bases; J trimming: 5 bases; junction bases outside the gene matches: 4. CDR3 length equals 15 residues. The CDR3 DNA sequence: TGTGCCAGCAGTTTACTAGCGGGGAGGGACAATGAGCAGTTCTTC. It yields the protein CASSLLAGRDNEQFF.

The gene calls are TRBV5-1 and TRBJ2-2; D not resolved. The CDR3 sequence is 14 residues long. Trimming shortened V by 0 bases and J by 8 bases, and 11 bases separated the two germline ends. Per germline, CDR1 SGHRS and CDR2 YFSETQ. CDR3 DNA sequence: TGCGCCAGCAGCTTGGATACAGTGGGAGGGGAGCTGTTTTTT. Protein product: CASSLDTVGGELFF.

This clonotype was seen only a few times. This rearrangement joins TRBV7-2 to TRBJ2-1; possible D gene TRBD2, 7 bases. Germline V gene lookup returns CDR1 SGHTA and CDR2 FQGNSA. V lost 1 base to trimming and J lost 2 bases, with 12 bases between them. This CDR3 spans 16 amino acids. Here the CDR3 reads CASSLGGGVAYNEQFF. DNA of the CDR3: TGTGCCAGCAGCTTAGGCGGGGGCGTTGCCTACAATGAGCAGTTCTTC.

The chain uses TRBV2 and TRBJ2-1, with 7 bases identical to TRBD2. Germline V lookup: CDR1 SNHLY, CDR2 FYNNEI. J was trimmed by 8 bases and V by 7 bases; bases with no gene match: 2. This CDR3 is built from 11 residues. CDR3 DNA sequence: TGTGCCAGCACAGCGGGATATGAGCAGTTCTTC. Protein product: CASTAGYEQFF.

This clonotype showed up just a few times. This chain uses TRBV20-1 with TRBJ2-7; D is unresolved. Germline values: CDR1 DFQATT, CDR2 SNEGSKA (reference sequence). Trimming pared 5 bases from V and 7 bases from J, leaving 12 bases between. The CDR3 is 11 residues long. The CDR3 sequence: CSAYLVGEQYF. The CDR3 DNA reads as TGCAGTGCTTACCTAGTGGGGGAGCAGTACTTC.

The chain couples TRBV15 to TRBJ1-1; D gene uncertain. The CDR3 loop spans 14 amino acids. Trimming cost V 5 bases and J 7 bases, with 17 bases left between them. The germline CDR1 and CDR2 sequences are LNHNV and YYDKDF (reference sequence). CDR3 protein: CATSDGLGWDEAFF. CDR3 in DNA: TGTGCCACCAGCGATGGTCTGGGGTGGGATGAAGCTTTCTTT.

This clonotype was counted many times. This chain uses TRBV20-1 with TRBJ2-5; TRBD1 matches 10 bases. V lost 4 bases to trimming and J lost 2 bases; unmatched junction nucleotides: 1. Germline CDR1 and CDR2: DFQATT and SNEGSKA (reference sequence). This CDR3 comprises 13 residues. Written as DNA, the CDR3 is TGCAGTGCTACGGACAGGGGGCAAGAGACCCAGTACTTC. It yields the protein CSATDRGQETQYF.

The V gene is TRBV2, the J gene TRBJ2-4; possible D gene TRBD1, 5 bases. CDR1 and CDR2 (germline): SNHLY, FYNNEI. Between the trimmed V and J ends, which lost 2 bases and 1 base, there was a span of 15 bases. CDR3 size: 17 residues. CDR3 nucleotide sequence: TGTGCCAGCAGTGAATGGTCAGGGTCTGGGGCCAAAAACATTCAGTACTTC. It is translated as CASSEWSGSGAKNIQYF.

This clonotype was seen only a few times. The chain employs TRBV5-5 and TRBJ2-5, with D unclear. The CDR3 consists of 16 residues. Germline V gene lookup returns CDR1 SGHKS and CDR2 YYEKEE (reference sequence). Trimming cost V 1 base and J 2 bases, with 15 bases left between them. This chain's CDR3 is CASSLIAGISQETQYF. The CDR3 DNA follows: TGTGCCAGCAGCTTGATCGCAGGTATATCGCAAGAGACCCAGTACTTC.

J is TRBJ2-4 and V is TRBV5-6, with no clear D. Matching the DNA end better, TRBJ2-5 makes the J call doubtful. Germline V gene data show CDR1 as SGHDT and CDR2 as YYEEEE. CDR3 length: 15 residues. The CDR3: CASSLGRSLVETQYF. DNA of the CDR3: TGTGCCAGCAGCTTGGGGCGAAGTTTGGTAGAGACCCAGTACTTC.

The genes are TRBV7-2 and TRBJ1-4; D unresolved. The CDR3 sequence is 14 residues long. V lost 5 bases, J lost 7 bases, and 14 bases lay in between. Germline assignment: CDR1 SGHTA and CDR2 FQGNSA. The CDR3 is CASSGTVDGEKLFF. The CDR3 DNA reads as TGTGCCAGCAGCGGTACCGTCGATGGTGAAAAACTGTTTTTT. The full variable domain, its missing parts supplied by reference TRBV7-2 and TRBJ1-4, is GAGVSQSPSNKVTEKGKDVELRCDPISGHTALYWYRQSLGQGLEFLIYFQGNSAPDKSGLPSDRFSAERTGGSVSTLTIQRTQQEDSAVYLCASSGTVDGEKLFFGSGTQLSVL.

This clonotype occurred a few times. Here the CDR3 reads CSVAVGGVNEKLFF. In DNA form, the CDR3 reads TGCAGCGTTGCGGTTGGGGGAGTCAATGAAAAACTGTTTTTT. The rearrangement links TRBV29-1 to TRBJ1-4; perhaps TRBD1 as D (5 bases). V lost 4 bases and J 5 bases, leaving 14 bases between the germline ends. The germline gives CDR1 SQVTM, CDR2 ANQGSEA. The CDR3 covers 14 residues.

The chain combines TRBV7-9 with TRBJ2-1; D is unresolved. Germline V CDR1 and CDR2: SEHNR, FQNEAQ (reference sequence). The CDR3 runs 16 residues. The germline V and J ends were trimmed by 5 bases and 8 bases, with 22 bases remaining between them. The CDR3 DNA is TGTGCCAGCAGCCCAAACGTTGGTAGTAATTGGGATGAGCAGTTCTTC. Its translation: CASSPNVGSNWDEQFF.

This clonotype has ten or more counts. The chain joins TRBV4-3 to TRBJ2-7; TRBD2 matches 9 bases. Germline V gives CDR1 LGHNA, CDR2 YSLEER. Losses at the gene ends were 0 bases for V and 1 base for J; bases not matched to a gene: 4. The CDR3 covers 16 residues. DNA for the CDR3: TGCGCCAGCAGCCAAGAATGGGCGGGGGGGTCCTACGAGCAGTACTTC. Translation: CASSQEWAGGSYEQYF.

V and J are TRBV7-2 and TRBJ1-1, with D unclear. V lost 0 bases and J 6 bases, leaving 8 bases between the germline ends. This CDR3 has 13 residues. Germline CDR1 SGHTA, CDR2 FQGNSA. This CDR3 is CASSLASWPEAFF. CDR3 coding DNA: TGTGCCAGCAGCTTAGCGTCGTGGCCTGAAGCTTTCTTT.

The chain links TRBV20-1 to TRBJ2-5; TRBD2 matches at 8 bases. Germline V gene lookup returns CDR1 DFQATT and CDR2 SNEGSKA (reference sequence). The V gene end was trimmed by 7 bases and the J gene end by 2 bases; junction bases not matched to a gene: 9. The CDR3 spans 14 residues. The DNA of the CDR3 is TGCAGTGGAGTGGGCGGGGGGTATCAAGAGACCCAGTACTTC. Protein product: CSGVGGGYQETQYF.

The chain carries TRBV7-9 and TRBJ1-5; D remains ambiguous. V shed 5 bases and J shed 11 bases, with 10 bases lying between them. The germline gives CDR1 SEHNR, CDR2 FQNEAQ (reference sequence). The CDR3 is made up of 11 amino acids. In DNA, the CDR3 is TGTGCCAGCAGCGCGACCGGGTCCCAGCATTTT. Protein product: CASSATGSQHF.

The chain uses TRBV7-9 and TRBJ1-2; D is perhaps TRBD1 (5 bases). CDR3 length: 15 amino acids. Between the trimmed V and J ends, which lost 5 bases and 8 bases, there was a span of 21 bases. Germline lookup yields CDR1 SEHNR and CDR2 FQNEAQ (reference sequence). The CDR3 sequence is CASSPQGVGVWGYTF. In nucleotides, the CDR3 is TGTGCCAGCAGCCCTCAGGGTGTAGGTGTGTGGGGCTACACCTTC.

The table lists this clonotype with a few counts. The CDR3 sequence: CASSERGQGANEQYF. In nucleotides, the CDR3 is TGTGCCAGCAGTGAACGGGGACAGGGTGCGAACGAGCAGTACTTC. The chain couples TRBV25-1 to TRBJ2-7, with 9 bases fitting TRBD1. Germline values: CDR1 MGHDK, CDR2 SYGVNS. With 2 bases clipped from V and 5 bases from J, the junction kept 7 bases outside the gene matches. CDR3 size: 15 residues.